This T cell receptor (beta chain) was captured in a study of OX40 agonist ivuxolimab in advanced cancers. As for the study in general: Partial responses were observed in three patients, of whom one had hepatocellular carcinoma and two had cutaneous melanoma.

With autoimmune disease history or systemic immunosuppression, patients were excluded. Worth noting for this clone: Its specificity is unknown.

Study-level points and caveats: The specificity for antigen of the expanded peripheral T cells was not determined.

TCRdb's table, derived via immunoSEQ multiplex PCR, lists solely in-frame clones and lacks some. The table records 60,000 to 65,000 clones, 75% to 85% of them present only once. Trimming took off 6 bases at V and 0 bases at J, with 18 bases between the two ends. The CDR3 has 17 residues. The V gene's germline CDR1 is SGHRS and CDR2 YFSETQ. The receptor was isolated from an adult with an advanced solid tumor such as melanoma, head and neck, liver or kidney cancer. The sequencing used CD4+ or CD8+ T cells sorted from blood, collected in a trial of the OX40 agonist ivuxolimab. The rearrangement links TRBV5-1 to TRBJ1-4; D remains unclear. The CDR3 bases are TGCGCCAGCACGAGGGCAGCGCGTACTACAACTAATGAAAAACTGTTTTTT. It specifies CASTRAARTTTNEKLFF.